This TCR beta chain was profiled in a study of shared clonotypes between healthy human individuals. Study outcomes and limitations: About 5% of naive CD4 clonotypes were shared across a handful of donors.

Germline V CDR1 and CDR2: MNHEY, SMNVEV (reference sequence). The CDR3 contains 15 residues. V lost 5 bases to trimming and J lost 2 bases; unmatched junction nucleotides: 6. This table comes from immunoSEQ multiplex PCR, and its TCRdb copy is limited to in-frame clones, with some not included. The data contain about 2.1 million clones, about 93% of them seen just once; the ten biggest clones take up around 1.7%. In regard to this clone: What it recognizes is unknown.

Naive CD8 cells comprised CD45RO-negative, CCR7-positively selected cells, excluding terminally differentiated effector memory CD45RA+ cells. The TCR comes from a man between 18 and 35 years old in good health. Some clones in this sample may be carry-over from other donors' samples. The sequenced material came from naive CD8+ T cells from PBMCs. The rearrangement links TRBV27 to TRBJ2-1; 7 bases map to TRBD1. CDR3 nucleotide sequence: TGTGCCAGCAGTATTACAGGGGATACCTACAATGAGCAGTTCTTC. It translates to CASSITGDTYNEQFF.